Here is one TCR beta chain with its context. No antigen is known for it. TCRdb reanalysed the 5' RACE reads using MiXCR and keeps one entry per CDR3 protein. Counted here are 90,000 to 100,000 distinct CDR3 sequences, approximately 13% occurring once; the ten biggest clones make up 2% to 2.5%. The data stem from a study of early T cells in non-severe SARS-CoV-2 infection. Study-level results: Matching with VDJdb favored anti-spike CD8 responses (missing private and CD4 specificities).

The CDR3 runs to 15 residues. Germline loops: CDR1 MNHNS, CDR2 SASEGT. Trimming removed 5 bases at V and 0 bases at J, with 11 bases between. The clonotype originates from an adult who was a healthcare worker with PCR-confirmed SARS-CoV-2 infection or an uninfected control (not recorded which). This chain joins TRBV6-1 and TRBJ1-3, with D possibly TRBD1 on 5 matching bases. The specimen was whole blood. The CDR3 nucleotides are TGTGCCAGCAGTTGGGGACTAAGCTCTGGAAACACCATATATTTT. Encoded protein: CASSWGLSSGNTIYF.